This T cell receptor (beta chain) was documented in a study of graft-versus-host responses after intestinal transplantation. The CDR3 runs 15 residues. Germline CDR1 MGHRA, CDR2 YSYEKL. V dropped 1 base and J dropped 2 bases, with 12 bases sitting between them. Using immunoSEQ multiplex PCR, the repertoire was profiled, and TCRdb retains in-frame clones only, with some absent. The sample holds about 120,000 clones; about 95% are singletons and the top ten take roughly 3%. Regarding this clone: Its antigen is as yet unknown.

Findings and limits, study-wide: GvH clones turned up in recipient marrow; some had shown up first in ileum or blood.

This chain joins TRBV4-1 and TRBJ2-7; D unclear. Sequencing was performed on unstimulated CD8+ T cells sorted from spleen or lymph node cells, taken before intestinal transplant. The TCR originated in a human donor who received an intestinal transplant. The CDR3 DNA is TGCGCCAGCAGCCAAGGAACTACCCCCGCCTACGAGCAGTACTTC. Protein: CASSQGTTPAYEQYF.